Each of the 11 T cell receptor beta chains below was sequenced from the same sample in a study of cytomegalovirus exposure and HLA in healthy donors. This PCR relied on a set of 60 Vbeta primers and 13 Jbeta primers. This table comes from immunoSEQ multiplex PCR, and its TCRdb copy is limited to in-frame clones, with some not included. The profile shows approximately 150,000 clones, about 80% of them singletons. Sample: PBMCs. The receptor set was obtained from a woman younger than 30 in good health and CMV-seropositive.

The chain has TRBV7-2 and TRBJ1-2; D is perhaps TRBD1 (5 bases). Germline V lookup: CDR1 SGHTA, CDR2 FQGNSA. The V end lost 5 bases, the J end lost 10 bases, and 14 bases lay between the germline ends. The CDR3 loop spans 12 amino acids. In DNA, the CDR3 is TGTGCCAGCAGCCCGGCCGCGGGGGTCTACACCTTC. Amino acid sequence: CASSPAAGVYTF.

This clone was seen a few times. The chain combines TRBV4-1 with TRBJ1-3, with a weak D call TRBD1 (6 bases). This CDR3 is built from 17 residues. Trimming took 4 bases from V and 10 from J, leaving 26 bases between them. The germline V gene encodes CDR1 MGHRA and CDR2 YSYEKL. Here the CDR3 DNA reads TGCGCCAGCAGCCCTATCTTCTCACAGGGAGAAAGGAGGACCATATATTTT. Its translation: CASSPIFSQGERRTIYF.

The chain has TRBV9 and TRBJ2-3; D is possibly TRBD2 (7 bases). Germline-derived CDR1 and CDR2 are SGDLS and YYNGEE. V was clipped by 0 bases and J by 6 bases, with 14 bases between them. This CDR3 is 15 amino acids long. CDR3 region: CASSVVGGGVDTQYF. The CDR3 region has the DNA TGTGCCAGCAGCGTAGTGGGGGGGGGCGTGGATACGCAGTATTTT.

The V and J genes are TRBV28 and TRBJ2-2; 7 nucleotides agree with TRBD2. Germline CDR1 reads MDHEN; CDR2 reads SYDVKM. Trimming removed 3 bases from V and 0 bases from J; junction bases left unmatched: 7. The CDR3 covers 17 residues. The chain's CDR3 is CASSLSGVGANTGELFF. For the CDR3, the DNA is TGTGCCAGCAGTTTGAGCGGGGTGGGGGCGAACACCGGGGAGCTGTTTTTT.

The chain combines TRBV5-4 with TRBJ2-5; TRBD2 aligns across 8 bases. CDR3 length equals 16 residues. The V gene's germline CDR1 is SGHNT and CDR2 YYREEE (reference sequence). The J segment lost 4 bases and the V segment lost 4 bases, leaving 12 bases of the junction unmatched. In nucleotides, the CDR3 is TGTGCCAGCAGCCCTCTCGCGGGGGGAGCAGCAGAGACCCAGTACTTC. The encoded protein is CASSPLAGGAAETQYF. Combining the CDR3 with reference TRBV5-4 and TRBJ2-5 gives the whole variable domain ETGVTQSPTHLIKTRGQQVTLRCSSQSGHNTVSWYQQALGQGPQFIFQYYREEENGRGNFPPRFSGLQFPNYSSELNVNALELDDSALYLCASSPLAGGAAETQYFGPGTRLLVL.

The chain couples TRBV5-1 to TRBJ1-1; a possible D gene is TRBD1 (5 bases). With 2 bases removed from V and 4 bases from J, the gap between germline ends came to 12 bases. In germline, CDR1 is SGHRS, CDR2 YFSETQ. This CDR3 comprises 14 residues. CDR3 sequence: CASSFGEGVTEAFF. The CDR3 nucleotides are TGCGCCAGCAGCTTTGGGGAAGGGGTCACTGAAGCTTTCTTT.

The chain couples TRBV10-3 to TRBJ1-1; D is unclear. The CDR3 runs to 15 residues. V dropped 10 bases and J dropped 3 bases, with 21 bases sitting between them. Germline assignment: CDR1 ENHRY and CDR2 SYGVKD. The CDR3 bases are TGTGCCAGCACCCCGGGTCCGGGAGCCCACACTGAAGCTTTCTTT. As protein: CASTPGPGAHTEAFF.

The rearrangement links TRBV6-1 to TRBJ1-1; 8 bases are shared with TRBD1. Germline CDR1 reads MNHNS; CDR2 reads SASEGT. CDR3 length: 16 amino acids. V trimming: 0 bases; J trimming: 2 bases; junction bases outside the gene matches: 5. DNA of the CDR3: TGTGCCAGCAGTGAAGCCCCACAGGGGGTTAACACTGAAGCTTTCTTT. This sequence encodes CASSEAPQGVNTEAFF.

The chain has TRBV6-5 and TRBJ1-2; 8 nucleotides line up with TRBD1. Germline V gene sequence: CDR1 MNHEY, CDR2 SVGAGI. The CDR3 consists of 13 residues. The J segment lost 9 bases and the V segment lost 2 bases, leaving 5 bases of the junction unmatched. This CDR3 reads CASSYGGQGSYTF. CDR3 bases: TGTGCCAGCAGTTACGGAGGACAGGGAAGCTACACCTTC.

This clone was observed once. This chain uses TRBV5-8 with TRBJ2-7; a possible D gene is TRBD2 (5 bases). CDR1 SGHTS and CDR2 YDEGEE come from the germline V gene. The CDR3 runs to 14 residues. Trimming took 10 bases from V and 1 from J, leaving 18 bases between them. The DNA for the CDR3 is TGTGCCGGCCGAAACATAGCGTTATCCTACGAGCAGTACTTC. It is translated as CAGRNIALSYEQYF.

This chain connects TRBV4-1 to TRBJ2-4, with 15 bases that match TRBD2. This CDR3 is built from 18 residues. Germline-derived CDR1 and CDR2 are MGHRA and YSYEKL. V was pared by 3 bases and J by 0 bases, with 3 bases of the junction left unmatched. CDR3 bases: TGCGCCAGCAGCCACGGACTAGCGGGGGGGCCAGCCAAAAACATTCAGTACTTC. Translating gives CASSHGLAGGPAKNIQYF.